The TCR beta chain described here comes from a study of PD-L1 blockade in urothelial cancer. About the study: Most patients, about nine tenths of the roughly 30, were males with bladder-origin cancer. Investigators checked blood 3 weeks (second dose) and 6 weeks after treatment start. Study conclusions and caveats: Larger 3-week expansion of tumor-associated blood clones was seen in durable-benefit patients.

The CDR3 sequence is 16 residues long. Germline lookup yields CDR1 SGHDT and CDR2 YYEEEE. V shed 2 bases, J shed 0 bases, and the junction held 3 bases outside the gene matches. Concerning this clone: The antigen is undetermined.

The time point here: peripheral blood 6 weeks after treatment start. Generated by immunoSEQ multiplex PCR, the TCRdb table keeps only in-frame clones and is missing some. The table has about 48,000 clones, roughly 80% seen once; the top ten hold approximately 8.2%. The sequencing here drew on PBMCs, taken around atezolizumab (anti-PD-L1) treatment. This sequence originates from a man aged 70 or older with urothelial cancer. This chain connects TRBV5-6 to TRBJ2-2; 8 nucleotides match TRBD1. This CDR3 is CASSFPGGTNTGELFF. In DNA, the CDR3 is TGTGCCAGCAGCTTTCCAGGGGGCACGAACACCGGGGAGCTGTTTTTT.